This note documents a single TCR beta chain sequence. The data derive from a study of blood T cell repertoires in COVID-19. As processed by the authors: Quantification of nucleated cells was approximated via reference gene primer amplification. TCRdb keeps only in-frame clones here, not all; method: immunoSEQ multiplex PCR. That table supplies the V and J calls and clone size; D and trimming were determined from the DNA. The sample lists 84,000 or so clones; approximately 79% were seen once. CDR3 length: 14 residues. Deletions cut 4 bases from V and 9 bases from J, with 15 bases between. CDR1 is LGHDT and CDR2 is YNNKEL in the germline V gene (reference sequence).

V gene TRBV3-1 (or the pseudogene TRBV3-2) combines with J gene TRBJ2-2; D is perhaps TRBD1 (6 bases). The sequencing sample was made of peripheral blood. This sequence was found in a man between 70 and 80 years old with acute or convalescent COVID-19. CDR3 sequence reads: CASSPGQTWRELFF. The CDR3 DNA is TGTGCCAGCAGCCCCGGACAGACTTGGAGGGAGCTGTTTTTT.